This entry lists 17 T cell receptor beta chains sequenced from one sample in a study of T cell clonality in common variable immunodeficiency. Here immunoSEQ multiplex PCR was the method, and the copy in TCRdb shows in-frame clones only, minus some. This sample includes about 81,000 clones with no singletons; its ten biggest clones take up around 0.8%. The sample taken for sequencing was peripheral blood mononuclear cells. These receptors originate from a person between 18 and 70 years old in good health.

This clone came up many times. The read halts 3 residues ahead of the CDR3 end, with the missing end drawn from the germline J gene. The chain joins TRBV29-1 to TRBJ1-1, with D hard to call. Germline CDR1 SQVTM, CDR2 ANQGSEA. This CDR3 region has 15 residues. CDR3 DNA, as far as it was read: TGCAGCGTTGAAGATTCCCGTAGGGCAAGCCTGCAA. Its protein product is CSVEDSRRASLQ. The CDR3 in its entirety is CSVEDSRRASLQAFF.

This clone was seen many times. Sequencing ends 3 residues short of the CDR3 end; the germline J gene provides the rest. The V gene is TRBV7-9, the J gene TRBJ2-7, with D possibly matching TRBD2 (6 bases). Trimming left V 6 bases short and J 3 bases short, with 18 bases between. The germline V gene encodes CDR1 SEHNR and CDR2 FQNEAQ (reference sequence). CDR3 length equals 15 residues. The CDR3 is CASSLFRGVGYEQYF. The sequenced CDR3 bases are TGTGCCAGCAGTTTGTTTCGCGGGGTGGGCTACGAG.

This clone was recorded many times. The CDR3 is cut off 3 residues early in the read; its end comes from the germline J gene. This chain joins TRBV10-3 and TRBJ1-5; tentative D call: TRBD1 (5 bases). V lost 3 bases and J lost 0, with 9 bases in between. This CDR3 is built from 15 residues. Germline CDR1 and CDR2: ENHRY and SYGVKD. CDR3 protein: CAISDRGVSNQPQHF. The CDR3 bases that were read are TGTGCCATCAGTGATCGGGGGGTTAGCAATCAGCCC.

This clone has at least ten counts. Coverage ceases 3 residues before the CDR3 finishes, and the germline J gene fills in the end. The chain links TRBV7-2 to TRBJ2-7; possibly TRBD2 for D (6 bases). CDR1 and CDR2 (germline): SGHTA, FQGNSA. Trimming removed 10 bases from V and 3 bases from J, with 19 bases in between. This CDR3 spans 14 amino acids. CDR3 residues: CATKATAGSYEQYF. CDR3 DNA (partial): TGTGCCACGAAGGCGACGGCGGGAAGCTACGAG.

This clone was found many times. Read sequence stops 3 residues before the CDR3 end, and the germline J gene provides the missing end. J is TRBJ2-7 and V is TRBV18, with D possibly being TRBD2 (5 bases). The CDR3 totals 13 residues. The V gene's germline CDR1 is KGHSH and CDR2 LQKENI. The V end was cut by 3 bases, the J end by 6 bases, with 12 bases between. CDR3 DNA (partial): TGTGCCAGCTCACCGGCAGGAGGAGGCGAG. Its protein is CASSPAGGGE. From start to end, the CDR3 is CASSPAGGGEQYF.

A word on this clone: The CDR3 is cut off 3 residues early in the read; its end comes from the germline J gene. The chain links TRBV7-3 to TRBJ2-2, with D tentatively TRBD2 (6 bases). The V end was cut by 4 bases, the J end by 0 bases, with 15 bases between. CDR1 is SGHTA, CDR2 FQGTGA, per germline. This CDR3 is 17 amino acids long. The CDR3 reads CASSSNPSAANTGELFF. The CDR3 DNA, read in part, is TGTGCCAGCAGCTCAAACCCTAGCGCGGCGAACACCGGGGAG.

Ten or more counts support this clone. The read terminates 3 residues before the CDR3 end, so the remaining end is supplied by the germline J gene. V is TRBV19 and J is TRBJ2-5; 7 positions agree with TRBD2. V dropped 5 bases and J dropped 4; count of bases not matched to a gene: 7. In germline, CDR1 is LNHDA, CDR2 SQIVND (reference sequence). The CDR3 covers 14 residues. The CDR3 here is CASSWGGFGETQYF. The covered CDR3 bases are TGTGCCAGTAGTTGGGGGGGGTTTGGAGAGACC.

This clone was counted ten times or more. The read falls 3 residues short of the CDR3 end, and the missing part is taken from the germline J gene. The rearrangement joins TRBV6-4 to TRBJ2-3, with TRBD2 identical over 7 bases. CDR3 length: 13 residues. V lost 5 bases and J lost 3; bases outside the gene matches: 2. Germline lookup yields CDR1 MRHNA and CDR2 SNTAGT. CDR3 sequence reads: CASSLAATDTQYF. The DNA read from the CDR3 is TGTGCCAGCAGTCTAGCGGCAACAGATACG.

This clone was seen repeatedly, ten times or more. CDR3 sequence reads: CASRRGGARGTDTQYF. CDR3 DNA, as far as it was read: TGCGCCAGCAGGCGAGGGGGGGCCCGGGGCACAGATACG. The chain has TRBV5-1 and TRBJ2-3; TRBD2 is a possible D gene (7 bases). The missing CDR3 end, 3 residues past where the read stops, is filled in from the germline J gene. V gave up 5 bases and J gave up 1 base, with 17 bases separating them. Germline-derived CDR1 and CDR2 are SGHRS and YFSETQ. The CDR3 length is 16 residues.

This clone was counted many times. The CDR3 loop reads CASSQMGSYEQYF. Partial CDR3 DNA: TGTGCCAGCAGCCAAATGGGCAGCTACGAG. The rearrangement uses TRBV14 and TRBJ2-7; D ambiguous. The CDR3 end lies 3 residues beyond the end of the read and is filled in from the germline J gene. The V and J ends lost 2 bases and 3 bases respectively, with 8 bases between them. The CDR3 has 13 residues. The germline V gene has CDR1 SGHDN and CDR2 FVKESK.

The sample holds many counts of this clone. The read falls 3 residues short of the CDR3 end, and the missing part is taken from the germline J gene. The J gene is TRBJ2-7, the V gene TRBV30, with TRBD2 matching 11 bases. CDR3 length: 13 residues. Germline V gene data show CDR1 as GTSNPN and CDR2 as SVGIG (reference sequence). With V trimmed by 8 bases and J by 4 bases, 7 bases remained unmatched. The CDR3 is CAILGLAAYEQYF. The CDR3 bases that were read are TGTGCCATCCTGGGACTAGCGGCTTACGAG.

This clone has ten or more counts. The sequenced part of the CDR3 DNA is TGTGCCAGCAGCTTGGATAGCGGGAGGGAGACC. Residues: CASSLDSGRET. The whole CDR3 protein is CASSLDSGRETQYF. The gene calls are TRBV5-4 and TRBJ2-5, with TRBD2 matching 10 bases. The observed sequence ends 3 residues before the CDR3 terminus, with the missing tail filled in from the germline J gene. This CDR3 is 14 amino acids long. Trimming cost V 0 bases and J 5 bases; bases outside gene matches: 1. CDR1 and CDR2 from the germline V gene are SGHNT and YYREEE (reference sequence).

This clone was detected many times. The read is 3 residues too short to cover the CDR3 end, so that end is filled in from the germline J gene. The chain combines TRBV19 with TRBJ2-5, with no clear D. Trimming stripped 7 bases from V and 0 bases from J, with 9 bases between. The CDR3 consists of 13 residues. Germline CDR1 reads LNHDA; CDR2 reads SQIVND (reference sequence). The CDR3 reads CASMFQDQETQYF. Partial CDR3 DNA: TGTGCCAGTATGTTTCAGGACCAAGAGACC.

This clone has a count of ten or more. The CDR3 is cut off 3 residues early in the read; its end comes from the germline J gene. The V gene is TRBV20-1, the J gene TRBJ2-1; TRBD2 aligns across 7 bases. V was pared by 2 bases and J by 3 bases, with 7 bases of the junction left unmatched. The length of the CDR3 is 15 residues. Per the germline V gene, CDR1 is DFQATT and CDR2 is SNEGSKA (reference sequence). The CDR3: CSARPTSDSYNEQFF. The CDR3 bases that were read are TGCAGTGCTAGACCTACTAGCGACAGCTACAATGAG.

At least ten counts were recorded for this clone. The CDR3 extends 3 residues past the end of the read, so its final part is completed from the germline J gene. The rearrangement links TRBV5-1 to TRBJ1-3, with a possible D match to TRBD1 (6 bases). Trimming took off 5 bases at V and 2 bases at J, with 11 bases between the two ends. This CDR3 has 14 amino acids. CDR1 is SGHRS, CDR2 YFSETQ, per germline. The CDR3 protein is CASRAGTPGNTIYF. Incomplete CDR3 DNA: TGCGCCAGCAGGGCCGGGACACCTGGAAACACC.

There are many counts of this clone. The same CDR3 is also encoded by other DNA sequences in this sample. The CDR3 here is CASSLAGSGSRDTQYF. Incomplete CDR3 DNA: TGTGCCAGCAGCTTAGCGGGAAGCGGGAGTAGGGATACG. The V call is TRBV7-6, the J call TRBJ2-3; 8 nucleotides agree with TRBD2. Sequencing ends 3 residues short of the CDR3 end; the germline J gene provides the rest. The CDR3 is 16 residues long. Germline values: CDR1 SGHVS, CDR2 FNYEAQ. V gave up 0 bases and J gave up 6 bases; unmatched junction bases: 8. The full variable domain, with the rest looked up from reference TRBV7-6 and TRBJ2-3, is GAGVSQSPRYKVTKRGQDVALRCDPISGHVSLYWYRQALGQGPEFLTYFNYEAQQDKSGLPNDRFSAERPEGSISTLTIQRTEQRDSAMYRCASSLAGSGSRDTQYFGPGTRLTVL.

Many counts were recorded for this clone. The sequence runs out 3 residues before the end of the CDR3; the remainder is reconstructed from the germline J gene. The V call is TRBV6-4, the J call TRBJ2-1; 11 positions match TRBD1. Per germline, CDR1 MRHNA and CDR2 SNTAGT. This CDR3 is built from 14 residues. Unmatched junction bases numbered 0, after V lost 2 bases and J lost 6 bases. Partial CDR3 DNA: TGTGCCAGCAGTGACGGGACAGGGGGCAATGAG. Translation gives CASSDGTGGNE. The whole CDR3 region reads CASSDGTGGNEQFF.